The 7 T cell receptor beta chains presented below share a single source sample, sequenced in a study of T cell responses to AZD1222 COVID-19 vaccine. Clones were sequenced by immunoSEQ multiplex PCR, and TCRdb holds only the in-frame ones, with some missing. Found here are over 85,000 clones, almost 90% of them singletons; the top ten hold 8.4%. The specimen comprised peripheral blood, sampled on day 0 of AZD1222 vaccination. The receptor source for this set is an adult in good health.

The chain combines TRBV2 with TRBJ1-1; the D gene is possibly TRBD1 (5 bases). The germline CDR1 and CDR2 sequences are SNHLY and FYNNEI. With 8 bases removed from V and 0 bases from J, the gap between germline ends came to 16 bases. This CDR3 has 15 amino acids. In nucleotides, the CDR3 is TGTGCCAGCGAAGGGGAGACTTTAATGAACACTGAAGCTTTCTTT. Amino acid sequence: CASEGETLMNTEAFF.

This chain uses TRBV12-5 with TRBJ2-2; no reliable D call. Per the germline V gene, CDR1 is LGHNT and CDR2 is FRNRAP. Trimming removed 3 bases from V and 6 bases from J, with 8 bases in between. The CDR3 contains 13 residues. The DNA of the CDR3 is TGTGCTAGTGGTTTATTAGTTCCCGGGGAGCTGTTTTTT. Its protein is CASGLLVPGELFF. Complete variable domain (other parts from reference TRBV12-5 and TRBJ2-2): DARVTQTPRHKVTEMGQEVTMRCQPILGHNTVFWYRQTMMQGLELLAYFRNRAPLDDSGMPKDRFSAEMPDATLATLKIQPSEPRDSAVYFCASGLLVPGELFFGEGSRLTVL.

The CDR3 nucleotides are TGTGCCAGCAGAGGGGGGCAGTTCTTC. Encoded protein: CASRGGQFF. The rearrangement links TRBV7-2 to TRBJ2-1, with D perhaps TRBD1 (6 bases). V was trimmed by 6 bases and J by 12 bases, leaving 6 bases between them. There are 9 residues in the CDR3. Per the germline V gene, CDR1 is SGHTA and CDR2 is FQGNSA.

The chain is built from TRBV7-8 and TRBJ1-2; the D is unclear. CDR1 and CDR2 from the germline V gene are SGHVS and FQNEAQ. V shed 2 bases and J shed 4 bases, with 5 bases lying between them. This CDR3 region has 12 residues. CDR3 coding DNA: TGTGCCAGCAGCTTATACACCTATGGCTACACCTTC. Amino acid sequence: CASSLYTYGYTF.

The CDR3 DNA sequence: TGTGCCAGCAGCATAGCGGAACGACAAGAGACCCAGTACTTC. Its translation: CASSIAERQETQYF. The J gene is TRBJ2-5, the V gene TRBV9; D is possibly TRBD2 (6 bases). The V gene lost 4 bases and the J gene lost 2 bases, with 12 bases spanning the gap. The CDR3 has 14 residues. Germline CDR1 is SGDLS and CDR2 is YYNGEE.

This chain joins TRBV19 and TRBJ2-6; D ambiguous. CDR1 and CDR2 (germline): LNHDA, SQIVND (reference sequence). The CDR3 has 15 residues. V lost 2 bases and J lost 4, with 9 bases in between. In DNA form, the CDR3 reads TGTGCCAGTAGTATACTGAGGAGCGGGGCCAACGTCCTGACTTTC. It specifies CASSILRSGANVLTF.

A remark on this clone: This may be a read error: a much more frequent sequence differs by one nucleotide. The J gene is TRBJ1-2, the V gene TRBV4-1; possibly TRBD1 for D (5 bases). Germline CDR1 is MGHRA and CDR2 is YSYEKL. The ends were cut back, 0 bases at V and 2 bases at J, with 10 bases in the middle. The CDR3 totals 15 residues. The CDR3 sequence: CASSQDGDSNYGYTF. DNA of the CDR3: TGCGCCAGCAGCCAAGACGGGGACTCGAACTATGGCTACACCTTC.